This passage covers 3 T cell receptor beta chains from one sample sequenced in a study of T cells in Graves' hyperthyroidism and ophthalmopathy. What was amplified from RNA transcripts were TCR beta CDR3 regions. Initially, a first-round RT-PCR of the TCR CDR3 employed the HTBI primer set. Each CDR3 protein is one row after TCRdb ran MiXCR on the multiplex PCR reads. Here the sample spans around 800,000 distinct CDR3 sequences, roughly 40% being singletons. Sequencing used blood. These receptors were obtained from a man younger than 35 with Graves' hyperthyroidism.

In this sample, this clonotype turned up a few times. The chain carries TRBV6-5 and TRBJ2-7; 8 bases fit TRBD1. Germline V gene sequence: CDR1 MNHEY, CDR2 SVGAGI. This CDR3 comprises 14 residues. Unmatched junction bases numbered 8, after V lost 5 bases and J lost 5 bases. The CDR3 bases are TGTGCCAGCAGTGTCGACAGGGGAAAGAACGAGCAGTACTTC. This sequence encodes CASSVDRGKNEQYF.

The chain recombines TRBV20-1 with TRBJ1-5, with 11 bases fitting TRBD1. Germline values: CDR1 DFQATT, CDR2 SNEGSKA (reference sequence). V trimming: 7 bases; J trimming: 6 bases; junction bases outside the gene matches: 11. This CDR3 has 15 residues. As DNA, the CDR3 is TGCAGTGTCTCAACCGGGACAGGGGGTAGTCAGCCCCAGCATTTT. As protein: CSVSTGTGGSQPQHF.

This clonotype has a count of ten or more. This chain links TRBV7-2 with TRBJ2-7; TRBD2 aligns across 7 bases. Germline assignment: CDR1 SGHTA and CDR2 FQGNSA. This CDR3 region has 14 residues. V trimming: 5 bases; J trimming: 3 bases; junction bases outside the gene matches: 7. The CDR3 sequence: CASSQRDGIYEQYF. CDR3 in DNA: TGTGCCAGCAGCCAGCGGGATGGGATCTACGAGCAGTACTTC.